This is a list of T cell receptor beta chains from one sample in a study of CD8 T cells in ankylosing spondylitis. TCRdb redid the calling of the 5' RACE reads with MiXCR, one entry per CDR3 protein. The sample records a few hundred thousand distinct CDR3 sequences, approximately 12% being singletons. Sequencing used blood, either unsorted or a sorted T cell fraction (not recorded which). These receptors were collected from a male donor with ankylosing spondylitis or in good health (not recorded which). The CDR3 runs from the conserved cysteine through the conserved F or W. D genes are given only for firm matches. Clone sizes are given selectively: once, few, many, or a class where the clone is expanded.

NA,many,TRBV29-1,TRBJ2-7,TGCAGCGTTGAAGTGACAGCCTACGAGCAGTACTTC,CSVEVTAYEQYF
NA,NA,TRBV18,TRBJ1-5,TGTGCCAGCTCACCAAACGGGCATCAGCCCCAGCATTTT,CASSPNGHQPQHF
NA,many,TRBV12-3/TRBV12-4,TRBJ2-7,TGTGCCAGCAGTCCGATAGGGGACTTGTACGAGCAGTACTTC,CASSPIGDLYEQYF
NA,many,TRBV20-1,TRBJ1-5,TGCAGAGCTAGTGGGGCTGGCAATCAGCCCCAGCATTTT,CRASGAGNQPQHF
NA,many,TRBV12-3/TRBV12-4,TRBJ2-7,TGTGCCAGCAGTCCGAGCTTAACCTACGAGCAGTACTTC,CASSPSLTYEQYF
NA,many,TRBV5-5,TRBJ2-1,TGTGCCAGCAGCTTGGGGTATAGCTCCTACAATGAGCAGTTCTTC,CASSLGYSSYNEQFF
TRBD1,few,TRBV11-3,TRBJ2-1,TGTGCCAGCAGCTTATCCGGGACAGGGGAATACAATGAGCAGTTCTTC,CASSLSGTGEYNEQFF
NA,many,TRBV12-3/TRBV12-4,TRBJ1-1,TGTGCCAGCAGTTTAGGGGGCAGACCCACTGAAGCTTTCTTT,CASSLGGRPTEAFF
NA,many,TRBV5-6,TRBJ1-5,TGTGCCAGCAGCTTGGGGGAGAATCAGCCCCAGCATTTT,CASSLGENQPQHF
TRBD1,few,TRBV6-1,TRBJ1-2,TGTGCCAGCAGTACCCGGACAGGGCAAGGTGGCTACACCTTC,CASSTRTGQGGYTF
TRBD2,few,TRBV4-1,TRBJ2-7,TGCGCCAGCAGCCAAGAGATGGGTAGGACTAGCCCGAGCTCCTACGAGCAGTACTTC,CASSQEMGRTSPSSYEQYF
NA,few,TRBV12-3/TRBV12-4,TRBJ1-4,TGTGCCAGCAGTTTGGACACCGGTGGTGAAAAACTGTTTTTT,CASSLDTGGEKLFF
TRBD2,few,TRBV6-5,TRBJ2-5,TGTGCCAGCAGTTACGGGCTAGCGGTTCCTCAAGAGACCCAGTACTTC,CASSYGLAVPQETQYF
NA,many,TRBV5-1,TRBJ2-7,TGCGCCAGCAGCTTGGAGTCCCTGCTGGACGAGCAGTACTTC,CASSLESLLDEQYF
NA,many,TRBV15,TRBJ1-6,TGTGCCACCAGCATGTTGGGTTCACCCCTCCACTTT,CATSMLGSPLHF
NA,many,TRBV27,TRBJ2-3,TGTGCCAGCAGTTCCGGACTTGTCACAGATACGCAGTATTTT,CASSSGLVTDTQYF
NA,NA,TRBV4-2,TRBJ1-3,TGTGCCAGCAGCCAAGATCGGAGAAACACCATATATTTT,CASSQDRRNTIYF
TRBD1,NA,TRBV2,TRBJ1-6,TGTGCCAGCAGTGAAGACAGGGGTTTTAATTCACCCCTCCACTTT,CASSEDRGFNSPLHF
NA,NA,TRBV20-1,TRBJ1-2,TGCAGTGCTAGAGGGGCCGGTGGAGGGGACACCTTC,CSARGAGGGDTF
NA,many,TRBV5-6,TRBJ2-5,TGTGCCAGCAGCGGTCGAGTAGGGACCCAGTACTTC,CASSGRVGTQYF
TRBD1,many,TRBV5-6,TRBJ1-1,TGTGCCAGCAGCTTTGGAACAGGGGGTGACACTGAAGCTTTCTTT,CASSFGTGGDTEAFF
NA,many,TRBV21-1,TRBJ2-7,TGTGCCAGCAGCCTCTGTCGGGACAAGAGCTCCTACGAGCAGTACTTC,CASSLCRDKSSYEQYF
TRBD2,once,TRBV6-1,TRBJ2-1,TGTGCCAGCAGTGTTACTCGGACTAGCGGTTACAATGAGCAGTTCTTC,CASSVTRTSGYNEQFF
NA,few,TRBV7-3,TRBJ2-3,TGTGCCAGCAGCTCGAGGGACGGTACGAACACAGATACGCAGTATTTT,CASSSRDGTNTDTQYF
TRBD2,medium-sized,TRBV6-4,TRBJ2-1,TGTGCCAGCAGCGTCCAGGCTAGCGGGAGTGGGAATGAGCAGTTCTTC,CASSVQASGSGNEQFF
TRBD1,NA,TRBV5-1,TRBJ1-4,TGCGCCAGCAGCTTGGACAGGGGAGGAAATGAAAAACTGTTTTTT,CASSLDRGGNEKLFF
TRBD2,many,TRBV9,TRBJ2-1,TGTGCCAGCAGCGTGTCTAGCGGGAGTTGGGATGAGCAGTTCTTC,CASSVSSGSWDEQFF
NA,many,TRBV7-8,TRBJ2-7,TGTGCCAGCAGCCCCCTGACAAACGCCTACGAGCAGTACTTC,CASSPLTNAYEQYF